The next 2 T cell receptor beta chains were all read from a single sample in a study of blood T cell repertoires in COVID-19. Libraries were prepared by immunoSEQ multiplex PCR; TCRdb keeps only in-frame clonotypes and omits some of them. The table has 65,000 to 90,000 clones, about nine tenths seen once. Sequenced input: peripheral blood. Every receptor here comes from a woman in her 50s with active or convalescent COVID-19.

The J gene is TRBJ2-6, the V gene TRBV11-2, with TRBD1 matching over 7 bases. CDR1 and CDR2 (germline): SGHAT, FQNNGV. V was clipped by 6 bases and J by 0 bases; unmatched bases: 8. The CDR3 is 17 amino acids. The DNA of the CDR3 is TGTGCCAGCAGACATCAGGGGGTCCCCTCTGGGGCCAACGTCCTGACTTTC. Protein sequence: CASRHQGVPSGANVLTF.

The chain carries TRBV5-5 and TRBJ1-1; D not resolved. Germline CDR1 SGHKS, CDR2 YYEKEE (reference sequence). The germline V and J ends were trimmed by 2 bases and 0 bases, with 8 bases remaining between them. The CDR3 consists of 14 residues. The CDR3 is CASSFGPMNTEAFF. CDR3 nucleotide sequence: TGTGCCAGCAGCTTTGGGCCTATGAACACTGAAGCTTTCTTT.